This T cell receptor (beta chain) was profiled in a study of shared clonotypes between healthy human individuals. The protocol was immunoSEQ multiplex PCR, while the TCRdb copy is restricted to in-frame clones and leaves out a portion. The table has around 2.5 million clones, approximately 94% seen once; the top ten hold approximately 0.37%. As for this clone: The antigen is unknown.

This CDR3 region has 15 residues. Trimming removed 2 bases from V and 5 bases from J, with 16 bases in between. Germline lookup yields CDR1 SGHAT and CDR2 FQDESV (reference sequence). Study-wide findings and caveats: Between a handful of donors, naive CD4 clonotypes were shared at a level of around 5.2%.

Sequenced sample: naive CD4+ T cells from PBMCs. Indicated subset: CD45RA+ positively selected. The chain couples TRBV11-1 to TRBJ2-7; D is unresolved. The receptor was derived from a man younger than 35 in good health. Some clones in this sample may be carry-over from other donors' samples. For the CDR3, the DNA is TGTGCCAGCAGCTTAACTTCCCCTCGGCCCCACGAGCAGTACTTC. Its translation: CASSLTSPRPHEQYF.